Here is one T cell receptor (beta chain) with its context. Its antigen is unidentified. The study ran its PCR with 60 Vbeta and 13 Jbeta primers. TCRdb keeps only in-frame clones here, not all; method: immunoSEQ multiplex PCR. The sample carries around 150,000 clones, 75% to 90% recorded once. The sample is drawn from a study of cytomegalovirus exposure and HLA in healthy donors. Study-wide findings and caveats: Presence/absence analysis assumed near-uniform sequencing depth across donors. Reportedly, diagnosis of cytomegalovirus status by the classifier showed high specificity and sensitivity. Productive status was seen about 87% or about 30% of the time for most TCR beta V segments in an earlier analysis. In vitro assays verified that a few CMV-associated chains recognized CMV antigens specifically.

There are 17 residues in the CDR3. Deletions cut 2 bases from V and 3 bases from J, with 14 bases between. From germline, CDR1 is KGHSH and CDR2 LQKENI. The TCR sequence derives from a man aged 25 to 45 in good health and CMV-seronegative. This chain joins TRBV18 and TRBJ1-6; D gene ambiguous. Sequencing input: PBMCs. CDR3 amino acids: CASSPLTTFGYNSPLHF. In nucleotides, the CDR3 is TGTGCCAGCTCACCATTGACGACTTTTGGCTATAATTCACCCCTCCACTTT.